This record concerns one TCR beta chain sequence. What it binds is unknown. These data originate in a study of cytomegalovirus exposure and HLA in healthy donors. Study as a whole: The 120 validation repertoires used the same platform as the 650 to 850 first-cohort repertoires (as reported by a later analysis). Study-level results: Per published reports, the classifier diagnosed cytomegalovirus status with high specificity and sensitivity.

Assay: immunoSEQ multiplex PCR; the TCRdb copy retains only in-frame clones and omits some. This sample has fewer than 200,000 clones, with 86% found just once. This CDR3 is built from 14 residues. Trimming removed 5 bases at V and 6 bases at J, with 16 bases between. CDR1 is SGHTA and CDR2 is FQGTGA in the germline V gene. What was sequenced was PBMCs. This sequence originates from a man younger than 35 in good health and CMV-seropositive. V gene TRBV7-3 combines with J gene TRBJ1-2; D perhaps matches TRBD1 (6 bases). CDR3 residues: CASSPTGGVNGYTF. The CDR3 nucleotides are TGTGCCAGCAGCCCCACGGGGGGCGTTAATGGCTACACCTTC.